This T cell receptor beta chain was identified during a study of blood T cells in healthy people across ages. The draw of peripheral blood yielded ten milliliters from each donor. The CDR3 has 15 residues. Losses at the gene ends were 3 bases for V and 5 bases for J; bases not matched to a gene: 7. The germline gives CDR1 DFQATT, CDR2 SNEGSKA (reference sequence). In regard to this clonotype: Its antigen is not known.

The study's findings and limits: Unknown donor CMV status possibly confounded expanded clonotype changes. Across samples, TCR beta diversity tracked strongly with naive T cell percentage.

Alongside a J-beta primer mix, a sample-barcoded 5' primer served in a second PCR lasting about 7 to 12 cycles. From the 5' RACE reads, TCRdb called clonotypes with MiXCR, one entry per CDR3 protein. Of about 1.5 million distinct CDR3 sequences detected, roughly 43% appear once; the ten largest clones hold approximately 4%. The source of this sequence is a woman younger than 35 in good health. The source material was blood. The chain uses TRBV20-1 and TRBJ2-1; 10 bases line up with TRBD2. The CDR3 sequence is CSASALAGDDNEQFF. The CDR3 region has the DNA TGCAGTGCTAGTGCCCTAGCGGGAGACGACAATGAGCAGTTCTTC.